This TCR beta chain was observed in a study of long-term antiretroviral therapy in people with HIV. The authors ran the immunoSEQ assay, v3.0, at survey level. Only in-frame clones appear in the TCRdb table, and some are missing; sequencing was by immunoSEQ multiplex PCR. The sample includes tens of thousands of clones, roughly four fifths of them seen just once. The CDR3 is made up of 11 amino acids. Germline V gene data show CDR1 as SQVTM and CDR2 as ANQGSEA. V was pared by 7 bases and J by 11 bases, with 15 bases between. The sequenced sample was unsorted PBMCs, obtained 0.7 years before starting antiretroviral therapy. The gene calls are TRBV29-1 and TRBJ2-1; D unresolved. The clonotype was recovered from a man younger than 40 with HIV. CDR3: CSARTLGQQFF. In DNA, the CDR3 is TGCAGCGCTCGTACGCTAGGGCAGCAGTTCTTC.